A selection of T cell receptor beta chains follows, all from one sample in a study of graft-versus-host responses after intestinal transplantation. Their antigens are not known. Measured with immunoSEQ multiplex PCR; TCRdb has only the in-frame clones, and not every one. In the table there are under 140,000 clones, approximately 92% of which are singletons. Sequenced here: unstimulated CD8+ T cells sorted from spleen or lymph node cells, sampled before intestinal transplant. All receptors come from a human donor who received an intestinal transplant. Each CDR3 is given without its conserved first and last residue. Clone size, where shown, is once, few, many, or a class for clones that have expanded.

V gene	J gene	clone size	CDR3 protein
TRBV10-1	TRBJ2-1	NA	ASSESPRGSYNEQF
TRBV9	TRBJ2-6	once	ASSVAVLPPSLGANVLT
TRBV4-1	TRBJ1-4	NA	ASSQEWGGLTSLREKLF
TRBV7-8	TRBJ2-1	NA	ASSSLAAHEQF
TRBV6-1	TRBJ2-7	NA	ASRGAYYEQY
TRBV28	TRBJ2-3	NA	ASSLGLALGTDTQY
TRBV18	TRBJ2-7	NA	ASSPGAGAYEQY
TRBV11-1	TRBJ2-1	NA	ASSLSPGLADYNEQF
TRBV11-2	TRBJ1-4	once	ASSLWVPQGGPTNEKLF
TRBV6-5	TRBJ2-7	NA	ASSYVAGGPQKQY
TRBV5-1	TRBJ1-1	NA	ASSPTGQTPMNTEAF
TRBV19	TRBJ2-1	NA	ASSVRIAYNEQF
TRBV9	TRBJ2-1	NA	ASSVFAGVNNEQF
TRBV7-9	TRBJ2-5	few	ASNGKYGFQETQY
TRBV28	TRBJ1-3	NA	ASSFTGSGNTIY
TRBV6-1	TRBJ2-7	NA	ASSEGGTYEQY
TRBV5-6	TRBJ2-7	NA	ASSPGQGIYEQY
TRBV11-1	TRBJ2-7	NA	ASSTGISYEQY
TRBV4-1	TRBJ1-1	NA	ASSQASLGTEAF
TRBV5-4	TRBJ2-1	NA	ASSFAIAGNEQF
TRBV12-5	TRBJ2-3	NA	ASGLAGYSDTQY
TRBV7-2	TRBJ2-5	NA	ASSLNIRGGETQY
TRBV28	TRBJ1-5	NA	ASSFHRQPQH
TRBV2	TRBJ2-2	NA	ASSRRPDTGELF
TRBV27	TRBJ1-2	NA	ASSFAGDPNYGYT
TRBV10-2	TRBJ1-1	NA	ASSVGVLLIENTEAF
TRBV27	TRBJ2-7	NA	ASSLSGTDEQY
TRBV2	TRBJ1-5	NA	ASSEALDQPQH
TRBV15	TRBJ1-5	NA	ATSSGGQSNQPQH
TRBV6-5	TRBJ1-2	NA	ASSYQGINYGYT
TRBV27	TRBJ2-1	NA	ASSGASGLYNEQF
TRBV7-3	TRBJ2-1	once	ASSPALSGGINEQF
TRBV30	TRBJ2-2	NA	AWSVLITGELF
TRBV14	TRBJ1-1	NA	ASSQVQASGDTEAF
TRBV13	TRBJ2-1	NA	ASSPGGREVAYEQF
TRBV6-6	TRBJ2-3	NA	ASRHSGDTQY
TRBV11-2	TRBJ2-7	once	ASSSNTPDAYYEQY
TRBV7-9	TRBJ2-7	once	ASSVKQGRSYEQY
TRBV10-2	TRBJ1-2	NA	ASSEWGRFYGYT
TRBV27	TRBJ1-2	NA	ASSVTGTGGGGYT
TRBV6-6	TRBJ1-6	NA	ASSPREAANSPLH
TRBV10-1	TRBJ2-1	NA	ASSLRSSSYNEQF
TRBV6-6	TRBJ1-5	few	ASSPPGEQPQH
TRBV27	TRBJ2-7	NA	ASSLSGTSYEQY
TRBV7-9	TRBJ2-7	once	ASSPDGGPYEQY
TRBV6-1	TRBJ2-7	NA	ASSDSGSSYEQY
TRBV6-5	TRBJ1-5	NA	ASRLQGNQPQH
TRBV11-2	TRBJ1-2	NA	ASSPILGDGTPRYYGYT
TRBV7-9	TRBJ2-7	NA	ASSYSTYEQY
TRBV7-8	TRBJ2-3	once	ASTELAGRGTDTQY
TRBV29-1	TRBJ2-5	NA	SLLAEQETQY
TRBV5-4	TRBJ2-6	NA	ASSAPSSGANVLT